This TCR beta chain was profiled in a study of prognosis after radiotherapy for stage I lung cancer. Study details: In 3 to 5 fractions, radiotherapy was administered as SBRT with a biologically effective dose of at least 100 Gy.

Genomic DNA provided the template from which TCR beta CDR3 was amplified by two-round multiplex PCR. During first-round PCR, primers specific to each TRBV and TRBJ gene were used. Each CDR3 protein gets one entry after TCRdb re-called the multiplex PCR reads with MiXCR. Of roughly 24,000 distinct CDR3 sequences in the sample, about 41% are singletons; the top ten hold less than 35%. This clonotype has a count of ten or more. What it recognizes is unknown. The CDR3 is made up of 15 amino acids. Trimming cost V 0 bases and J 6 bases; bases outside gene matches: 6. Germline V gene data show CDR1 as SGDLS and CDR2 as YYNGEE. Study-level points and caveats: Patients with distant metastases had lower Shannon entropy after stereotactic body radiation therapy. The median unique TCR clone count dropped from roughly 9,300 to 7,200 after stereotactic body radiation therapy.

The sample consisted of PBMCs, taken before or after stereotactic body radiation therapy (not recorded which). The chain joins TRBV9 to TRBJ2-3; 8 bases are shared with TRBD2. This sequence was found in a donor at least 50 years old with non-small cell lung cancer. The chain's CDR3 is CASSVDAGGFDTQYF. The CDR3 DNA sequence: TGTGCCAGCAGCGTAGACGCGGGAGGTTTCGATACGCAGTATTTT.